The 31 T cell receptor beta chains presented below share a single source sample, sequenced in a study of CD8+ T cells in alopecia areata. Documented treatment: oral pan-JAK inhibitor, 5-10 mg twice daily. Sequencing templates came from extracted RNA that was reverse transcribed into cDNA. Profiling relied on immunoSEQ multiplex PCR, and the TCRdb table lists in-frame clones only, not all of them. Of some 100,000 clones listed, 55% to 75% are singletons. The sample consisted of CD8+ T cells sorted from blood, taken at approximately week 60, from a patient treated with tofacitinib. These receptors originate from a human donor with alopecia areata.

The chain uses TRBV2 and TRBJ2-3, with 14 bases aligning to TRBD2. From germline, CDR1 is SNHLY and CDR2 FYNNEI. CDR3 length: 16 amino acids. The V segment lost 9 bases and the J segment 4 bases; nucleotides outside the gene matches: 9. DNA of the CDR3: TGTGCCAGAACCGATACGGGACTAGCGGGGGCAGATACGCAGTATTTT. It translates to CARTDTGLAGADTQYF.

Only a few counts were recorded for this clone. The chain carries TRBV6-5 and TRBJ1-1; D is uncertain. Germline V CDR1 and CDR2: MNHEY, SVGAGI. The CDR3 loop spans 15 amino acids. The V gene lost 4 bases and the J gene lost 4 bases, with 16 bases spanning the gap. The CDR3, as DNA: TGTGCCAGCAGTTCGCTAAGTTTTTCCAGCACTGAAGCTTTCTTT. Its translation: CASSSLSFSSTEAFF.

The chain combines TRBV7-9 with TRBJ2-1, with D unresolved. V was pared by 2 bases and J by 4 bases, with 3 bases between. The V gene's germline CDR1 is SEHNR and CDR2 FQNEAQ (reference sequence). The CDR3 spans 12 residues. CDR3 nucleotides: TGTGCCAGCAGCTTACTTTACAATGAGCAGTTCTTC. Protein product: CASSLLYNEQFF.

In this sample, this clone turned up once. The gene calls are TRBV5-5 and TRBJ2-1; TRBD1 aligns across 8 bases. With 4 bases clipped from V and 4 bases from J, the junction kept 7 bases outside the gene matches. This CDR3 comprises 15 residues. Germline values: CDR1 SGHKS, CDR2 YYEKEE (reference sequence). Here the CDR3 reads CASSQGQVEYNEQFF. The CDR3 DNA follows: TGTGCCAGCAGCCAGGGACAGGTGGAATACAATGAGCAGTTCTTC.

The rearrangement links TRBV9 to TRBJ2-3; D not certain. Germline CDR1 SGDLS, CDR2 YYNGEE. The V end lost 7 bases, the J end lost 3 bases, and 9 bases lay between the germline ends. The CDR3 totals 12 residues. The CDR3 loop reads CASSVVTDTQYF. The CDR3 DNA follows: TGTGCCAGCTCCGTGGTAACAGATACGCAGTATTTT.

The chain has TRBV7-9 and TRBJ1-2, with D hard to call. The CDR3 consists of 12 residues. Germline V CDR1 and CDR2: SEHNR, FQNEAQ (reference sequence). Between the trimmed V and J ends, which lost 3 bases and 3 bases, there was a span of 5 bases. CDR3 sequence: CASSFNDYGYTF. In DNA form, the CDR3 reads TGTGCCAGCAGCTTCAACGACTATGGCTACACCTTC.

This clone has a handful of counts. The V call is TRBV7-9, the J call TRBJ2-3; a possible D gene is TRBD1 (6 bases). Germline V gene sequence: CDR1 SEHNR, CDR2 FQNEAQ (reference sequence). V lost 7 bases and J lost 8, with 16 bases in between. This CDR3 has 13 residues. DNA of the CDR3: TGTGCCAGCATCCCAGGGGACCTCCGTACGCAGTATTTT. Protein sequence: CASIPGDLRTQYF.

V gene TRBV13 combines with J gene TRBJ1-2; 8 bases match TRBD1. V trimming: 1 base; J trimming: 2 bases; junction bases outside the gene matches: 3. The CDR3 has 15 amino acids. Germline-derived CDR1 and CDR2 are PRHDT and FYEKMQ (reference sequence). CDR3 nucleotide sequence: TGTGCCAGCAGCTTAGACAGGGGGGGAAACTATGGCTACACCTTC. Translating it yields CASSLDRGGNYGYTF. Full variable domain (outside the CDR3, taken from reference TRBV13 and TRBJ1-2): AAGVIQSPRHLIKEKRETATLKCYPIPRHDTVYWYQQGPGQDPQFLISFYEKMQSDKGSIPDRFSAQQFSDYHSELNMSSLELGDSALYFCASSLDRGGNYGYTFGSGTRLTVV.

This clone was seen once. For the CDR3, the DNA is TGTGCTAGTGGCGGGACAGAGTTCTATGGCTACACCTTC. It codes for CASGGTEFYGYTF. The rearrangement uses TRBV12-5 and TRBJ1-2; 7 nucleotides align to TRBD1. Germline CDR1 is LGHNT and CDR2 is FRNRAP. The CDR3 totals 13 residues. Trimming took 6 bases from V and 4 from J; bases not matched to a gene: 5.

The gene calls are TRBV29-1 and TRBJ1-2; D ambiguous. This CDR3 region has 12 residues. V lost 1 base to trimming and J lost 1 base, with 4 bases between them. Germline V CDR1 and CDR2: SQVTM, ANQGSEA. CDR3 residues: CSVEGSNYGYTF. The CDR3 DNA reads TGCAGCGTTGAAGGGAGTAACTATGGCTACACCTTC.

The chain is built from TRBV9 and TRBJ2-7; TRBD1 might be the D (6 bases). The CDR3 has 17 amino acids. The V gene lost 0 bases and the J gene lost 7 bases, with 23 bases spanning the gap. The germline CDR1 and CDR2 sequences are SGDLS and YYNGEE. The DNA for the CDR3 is TGTGCCAGCAGCGTAGAGCCGAGGACAGACGCACTACGGGAGCAGTACTTC. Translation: CASSVEPRTDALREQYF.

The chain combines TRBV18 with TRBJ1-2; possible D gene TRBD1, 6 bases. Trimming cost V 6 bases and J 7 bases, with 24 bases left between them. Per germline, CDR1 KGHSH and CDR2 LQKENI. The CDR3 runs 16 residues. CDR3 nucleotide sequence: TGTGCCAGCTCCCCAAGGTGGACAGTGCTCCTCGGTGGCTACACCTTC. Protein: CASSPRWTVLLGGYTF.

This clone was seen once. CDR3 nucleotides: TGTGCCAGCAGTTTCGTAGCGGGAAATCAGCCCCAGCATTTT. Translating it yields CASSFVAGNQPQHF. The rearrangement joins TRBV27 to TRBJ1-5; D not resolved. The germline CDR1 and CDR2 sequences are MNHEY and SMNVEV (reference sequence). This CDR3 region has 14 residues. Trimming pared 3 bases from V and 4 bases from J, leaving 10 bases between.

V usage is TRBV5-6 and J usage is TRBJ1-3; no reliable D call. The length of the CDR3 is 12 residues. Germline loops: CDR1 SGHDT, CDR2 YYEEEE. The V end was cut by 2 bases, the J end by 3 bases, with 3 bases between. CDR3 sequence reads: CASSLDGNTIYF. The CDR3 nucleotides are TGTGCCAGCAGCTTAGATGGAAACACCATATATTTT.

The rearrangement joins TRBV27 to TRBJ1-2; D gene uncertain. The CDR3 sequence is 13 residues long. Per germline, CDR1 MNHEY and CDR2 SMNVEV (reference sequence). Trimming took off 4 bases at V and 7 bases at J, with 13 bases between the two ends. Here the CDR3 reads CASSWWRQGGYTF. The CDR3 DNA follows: TGTGCCAGCAGTTGGTGGAGGCAAGGTGGCTACACCTTC.

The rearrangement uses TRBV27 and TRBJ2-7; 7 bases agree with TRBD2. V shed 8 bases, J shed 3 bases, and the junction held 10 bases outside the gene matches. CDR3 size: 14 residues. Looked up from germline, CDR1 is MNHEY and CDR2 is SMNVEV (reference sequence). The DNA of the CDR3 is TGTGCCAGCGGGGTGGCGGGGGACTACTACGAGCAGTACTTC. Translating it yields CASGVAGDYYEQYF.

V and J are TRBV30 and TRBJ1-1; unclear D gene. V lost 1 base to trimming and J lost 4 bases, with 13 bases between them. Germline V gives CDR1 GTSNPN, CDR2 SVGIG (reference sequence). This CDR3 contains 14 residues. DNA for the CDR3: TGTGCCTGGAGTGCAGCCAGCCGGGGCACTGAAGCTTTCTTT. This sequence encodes CAWSAASRGTEAFF.

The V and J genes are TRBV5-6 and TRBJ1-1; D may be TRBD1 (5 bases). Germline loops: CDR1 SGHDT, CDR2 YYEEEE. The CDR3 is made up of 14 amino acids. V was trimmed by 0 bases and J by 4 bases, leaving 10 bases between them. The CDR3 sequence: CASSLGDRFTEAFF. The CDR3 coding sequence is TGTGCCAGCAGCTTGGGCGACAGATTCACTGAAGCTTTCTTT.

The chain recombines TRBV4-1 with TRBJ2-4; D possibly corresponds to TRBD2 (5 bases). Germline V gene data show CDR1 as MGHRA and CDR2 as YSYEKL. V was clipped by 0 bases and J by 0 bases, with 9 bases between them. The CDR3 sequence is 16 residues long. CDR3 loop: CASSQDAGIAKNIQYF. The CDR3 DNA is TGCGCCAGCAGCCAAGATGCGGGTATAGCCAAAAACATTCAGTACTTC.

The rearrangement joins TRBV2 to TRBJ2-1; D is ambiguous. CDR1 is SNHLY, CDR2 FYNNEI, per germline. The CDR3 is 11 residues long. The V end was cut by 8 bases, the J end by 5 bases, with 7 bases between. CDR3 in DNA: TGTGCCAGCCCTAGGGACAATGAGCAGTTCTTC. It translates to CASPRDNEQFF.

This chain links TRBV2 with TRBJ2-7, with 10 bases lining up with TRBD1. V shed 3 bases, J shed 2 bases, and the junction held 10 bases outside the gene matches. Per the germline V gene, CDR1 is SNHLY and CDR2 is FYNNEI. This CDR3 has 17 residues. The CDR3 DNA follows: TGTGCCAGCAGTGACAATGCTCCCGGGACAGGGGCCTACGAGCAGTACTTC. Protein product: CASSDNAPGTGAYEQYF.

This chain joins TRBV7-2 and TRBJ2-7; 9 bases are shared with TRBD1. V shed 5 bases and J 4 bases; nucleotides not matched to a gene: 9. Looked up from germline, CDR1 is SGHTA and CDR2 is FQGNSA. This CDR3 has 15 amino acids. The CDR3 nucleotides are TGTGCCAGCAGCAATGAGCGGGACAGGGCTTACGAGCAGTACTTC. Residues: CASSNERDRAYEQYF. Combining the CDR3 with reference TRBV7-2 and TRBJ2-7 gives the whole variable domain GAGVSQSPSNKVTEKGKDVELRCDPISGHTALYWYRQSLGQGLEFLIYFQGNSAPDKSGLPSDRFSAERTGGSVSTLTIQRTQQEDSAVYLCASSNERDRAYEQYFGPGTRLTVT.

For the CDR3, the DNA is TGCGCCAGCAGTTACAGGGGCACAGATACGCAGTATTTT. Residues: CASSYRGTDTQYF. This chain uses TRBV4-1 with TRBJ2-3, with a weak D call TRBD1 (6 bases). Germline V gene data show CDR1 as MGHRA and CDR2 as YSYEKL. V lost 6 bases and J 1 base, leaving 8 bases between the germline ends. This CDR3 has 13 residues.

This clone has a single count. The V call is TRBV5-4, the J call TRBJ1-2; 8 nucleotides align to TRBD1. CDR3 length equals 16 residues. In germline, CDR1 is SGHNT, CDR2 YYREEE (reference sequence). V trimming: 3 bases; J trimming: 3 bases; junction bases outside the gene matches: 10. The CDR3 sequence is CASSSPDRDSDYGYTF. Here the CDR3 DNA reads TGTGCCAGCAGCTCGCCGGACAGGGATTCGGACTATGGCTACACCTTC.

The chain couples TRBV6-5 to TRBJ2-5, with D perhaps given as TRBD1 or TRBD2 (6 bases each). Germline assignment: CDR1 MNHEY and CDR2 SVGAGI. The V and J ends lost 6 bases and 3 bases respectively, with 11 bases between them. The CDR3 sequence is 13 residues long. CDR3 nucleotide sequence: TGTGCCAGCAGAGAGGGGGGAGAAGAGACCCAGTACTTC. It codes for CASREGGEETQYF.

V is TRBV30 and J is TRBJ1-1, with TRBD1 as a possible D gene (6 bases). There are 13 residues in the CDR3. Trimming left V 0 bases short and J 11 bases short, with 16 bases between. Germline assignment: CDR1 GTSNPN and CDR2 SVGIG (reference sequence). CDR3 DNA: TGTGCCTGGAGTGTTGGGCAGGGACAACGGGCTTTCTTT. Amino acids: CAWSVGQGQRAFF.

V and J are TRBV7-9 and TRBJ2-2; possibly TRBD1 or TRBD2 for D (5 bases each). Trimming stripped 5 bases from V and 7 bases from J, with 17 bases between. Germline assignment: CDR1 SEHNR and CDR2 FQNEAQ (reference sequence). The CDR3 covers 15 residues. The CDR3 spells CASSPNGGRNGELFF. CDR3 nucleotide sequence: TGTGCCAGCAGCCCCAATGGGGGTAGAAACGGGGAGCTGTTTTTT.

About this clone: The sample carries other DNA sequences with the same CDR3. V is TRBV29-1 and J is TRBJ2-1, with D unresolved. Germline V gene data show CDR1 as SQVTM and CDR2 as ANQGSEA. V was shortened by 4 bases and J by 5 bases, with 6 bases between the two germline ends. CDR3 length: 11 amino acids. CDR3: CSVARDNEQFF. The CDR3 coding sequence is TGCAGCGTTGCAAGGGACAATGAGCAGTTCTTC.

CDR3 in DNA: TGCAGCGGGGGGGACTACACATACGAGCAGTACTTC. Its protein product is CSGGDYTYEQYF. This chain connects TRBV29-1 to TRBJ2-7; 7 bases map to TRBD2. Germline lookup yields CDR1 SQVTM and CDR2 ANQGSEA. V trimming: 7 bases; J trimming: 4 bases; junction bases outside the gene matches: 7. This CDR3 contains 12 residues.

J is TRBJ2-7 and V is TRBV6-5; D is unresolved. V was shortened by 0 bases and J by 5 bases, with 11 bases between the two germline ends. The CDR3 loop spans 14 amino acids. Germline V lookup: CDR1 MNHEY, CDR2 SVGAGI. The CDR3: CASSYSGRFNEQYF. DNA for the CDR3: TGTGCCAGCAGTTACTCGGGAAGGTTCAACGAGCAGTACTTC.

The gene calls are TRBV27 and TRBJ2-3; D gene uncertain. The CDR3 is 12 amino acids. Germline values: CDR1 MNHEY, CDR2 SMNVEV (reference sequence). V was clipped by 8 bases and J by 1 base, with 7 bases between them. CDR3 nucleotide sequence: TGTGCCAGCGCGGTGGGCACAGATACGCAGTATTTT. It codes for CASAVGTDTQYF.